One and the same sample provided the 17 T cell receptor beta chains below, sequenced in a study of beta chain features in type 1 diabetes. The investigators reverse transcribed all of the isolated RNA, so they sequenced expressed TCRB transcripts. Sequencing used immunoSEQ multiplex PCR; TCRdb keeps in-frame clones, though not all of them. The sample lists around 340,000 clones, roughly 8% occurring once. The specimen was central memory CD4+ T cells from blood. The receptors originated from a woman aged 18 to 35 in good health.

The table lists this clone with a few counts. The V call is TRBV5-1, the J call TRBJ2-5; TRBD1 might be the D (6 bases). Per germline, CDR1 SGHRS and CDR2 YFSETQ. The CDR3 covers 14 residues. The germline V and J ends were trimmed by 5 bases and 2 bases, with 13 bases remaining between them. The CDR3 here is CASRPGQLQETQYF. The CDR3 DNA reads TGCGCCAGCAGACCAGGACAGCTTCAAGAGACCCAGTACTTC.

The chain is built from TRBV7-8 and TRBJ2-7; 10 nucleotides match TRBD2. Germline V gene sequence: CDR1 SGHVS, CDR2 FQNEAQ. This CDR3 region has 17 residues. J was trimmed by 4 bases and V by 4 bases; bases with no gene match: 13. CDR3 nucleotide sequence: TGTGCCAGCAGCTCGTGGGCTAGCGGGAGAGGATCTTACGAGCAGTACTTC. Translating gives CASSSWASGRGSYEQYF.

The chain uses TRBV5-4 and TRBJ1-2; D unclear. This CDR3 has 14 residues. Trimming cost V 0 bases and J 4 bases, with 10 bases left between them. Germline V gene lookup returns CDR1 SGHNT and CDR2 YYREEE (reference sequence). The CDR3 coding sequence is TGTGCCAGCAGCTTGGGTTTCGGTGCCTATGGCTACACCTTC. Translated: CASSLGFGAYGYTF.

This clone turned up a few times. This chain links TRBV10-3 with TRBJ2-7; D not resolved. V lost 10 bases, J lost 8 bases, and 15 bases lay in between. Germline assignment: CDR1 ENHRY and CDR2 SYGVKD. This CDR3 has 11 residues. In DNA, the CDR3 is TGTGCCACCCAGGCTGAATATAAGCAGTACTTC. As protein: CATQAEYKQYF.

The V call is TRBV13, the J call TRBJ2-5, with TRBD2 identical over 12 bases. V lost 6 bases and J lost 1; bases outside the gene matches: 6. The CDR3 is 16 residues long. Germline V gene lookup returns CDR1 PRHDT and CDR2 FYEKMQ (reference sequence). In nucleotides, the CDR3 is TGTGCCAGCAGTTCTAGACTAGCGGGAGCCCAAGAGACCCAGTACTTC. Amino acid sequence: CASSSRLAGAQETQYF. Complete variable domain (other parts from reference TRBV13 and TRBJ2-5): AAGVIQSPRHLIKEKRETATLKCYPIPRHDTVYWYQQGPGQDPQFLISFYEKMQSDKGSIPDRFSAQQFSDYHSELNMSSLELGDSALYFCASSSRLAGAQETQYFGPGTRLLVL.

The chain links TRBV7-6 to TRBJ2-5, with 9 bases matching TRBD2. The DNA end is a closer match to TRBJ2-7, so the J assignment may be wrong. The CDR3 sequence is 14 residues long. Looked up from germline, CDR1 is SGHVS and CDR2 is FNYEAQ. The CDR3 protein is CASSITSGRGEQYF. The CDR3 coding sequence is TGTGCCAGCAGCATCACTAGCGGGCGAGGCGAGCAGTACTTC.

The rearrangement links TRBV28 to TRBJ1-5; D is unresolved. This CDR3 is built from 9 residues. CDR1 and CDR2 from the germline V gene are MDHEN and SYDVKM. Trimming removed 7 bases from V and 5 bases from J, with 0 bases in between. CDR3: CASNQPQHF. CDR3 nucleotides: TGTGCCAGCAATCAGCCCCAGCATTTT. Filled out from reference TRBV28 and TRBJ1-5, the complete variable domain reads DVKVTQSSRYLVKRTGEKVFLECVQDMDHENMFWYRQDPGLGLRLIYFSYDVKMKEKGDIPEGYSVSREKKERFSLILESASTNQTSMYLCASNQPQHFGDGTRLSIL.

Turning to this clone: Additional DNA sequences in this sample encode the identical CDR3. The CDR3 sequence is CSVRTGGFSTDTQYF. CDR3 nucleotides: TGCAGCGTCAGAACAGGGGGTTTTAGCACAGATACGCAGTATTTT. The chain carries TRBV29-1 and TRBJ2-3, with 8 bases identical to TRBD1. The germline V gene encodes CDR1 SQVTM and CDR2 ANQGSEA. The ends lost 6 bases at V and 0 bases at J; junction bases unmatched: 8. The CDR3 runs to 15 residues.

This sequence joins TRBV27 and TRBJ2-2; no firm D call. CDR3 length: 15 residues. The germline V and J ends were trimmed by 5 bases and 5 bases, with 15 bases remaining between them. Germline CDR1 MNHEY, CDR2 SMNVEV (reference sequence). The CDR3 bases are TGTGCCAGCAGTCTTCGGGCCCCAGAGACCGGGGAGCTGTTTTTT. Protein product: CASSLRAPETGELFF.

This clone was found a few times. The genes are TRBV6-6 and TRBJ1-2; D may be TRBD1 (6 bases). V was cut by 2 bases and J by 3 bases, with 13 bases left in between. The germline CDR1 and CDR2 sequences are MNHNY and SVGAGI (reference sequence). This CDR3 is 15 amino acids long. The DNA of the CDR3 is TGTGCCAGCAGTTACAGGGGACAAGCCGACTATGGCTACACCTTC. Protein sequence: CASSYRGQADYGYTF.

V usage is TRBV28 and J usage is TRBJ2-5; D might be TRBD1 (7 bases). The V end was cut by 3 bases, the J end by 7 bases, with 18 bases between. The CDR3 spans 15 residues. From germline, CDR1 is MDHEN and CDR2 SYDVKM. The CDR3 is CASSLEGALSGTQYF. For the CDR3, the DNA is TGTGCCAGCAGTTTGGAGGGGGCGCTGTCCGGGACCCAGTACTTC.

Ten or more counts support this clone. The rearrangement links TRBV29-1 to TRBJ2-3, with D maybe TRBD2 (5 bases). Germline CDR1 reads SQVTM; CDR2 reads ANQGSEA. This CDR3 spans 11 amino acids. Trimming took off 7 bases at V and 2 bases at J, with 7 bases between the two ends. CDR3 sequence (DNA): TGCAGCGCCGGGATCACAGATACGCAGTATTTT. Amino acid sequence: CSAGITDTQYF.

The chain employs TRBV19 and TRBJ2-1, with 10 bases lining up with TRBD2. Per the germline V gene, CDR1 is LNHDA and CDR2 is SQIVND (reference sequence). V gave up 4 bases and J gave up 5 bases; unmatched junction bases: 8. The length of the CDR3 is 16 residues. The CDR3 coding sequence is TGTGCCAGTAGTACGGGGACTAGCGCGGGGAACAATGAGCAGTTCTTC. It translates to CASSTGTSAGNNEQFF.

This clone came up a few times. This sequence joins TRBV7-9 and TRBJ2-1; 7 nucleotides agree with TRBD2. The V gene's germline CDR1 is SEHNR and CDR2 FQNEAQ (reference sequence). The CDR3 runs 16 residues. J lost 4 bases, V lost 5 bases, and 11 bases had no gene match. The chain's CDR3 is CASSPFGTKGYNEQFF. In DNA, the CDR3 is TGTGCCAGCAGCCCGTTCGGGACTAAGGGATACAATGAGCAGTTCTTC.

The table lists this clone with many counts. This sequence joins TRBV7-9 and TRBJ1-3; unclear D gene. Germline CDR1 and CDR2: SEHNR and FQNEAQ (reference sequence). This CDR3 contains 13 residues. The V and J ends lost 11 bases and 1 base respectively, with 12 bases between them. The CDR3 region has the DNA TGTGCCGGAGGAACGCATTCTGGAAACACCATATATTTT. Residues: CAGGTHSGNTIYF.

The chain combines TRBV12-1 with TRBJ2-1; TRBD2 reflects the table's D call only, with no check against the DNA. TRBV12-1 corresponds to a pseudogene. CDR3 length: 18 residues. The CDR3 here is CASSFRLAAISSYNEQFF. CDR3 bases: TGTGCCAGCAGCTTTCGACTAGCGGCAATTAGCTCCTACAATGAGCAGTTCTTC.

The V call is TRBV5-4, the J call TRBJ1-2, with 7 bases lining up with TRBD1. V trimming: 4 bases; J trimming: 8 bases; junction bases outside the gene matches: 8. Germline loops: CDR1 SGHNT, CDR2 YYREEE (reference sequence). This CDR3 is 13 amino acids long. The CDR3 bases are TGTGCCAGCAGCCTCAGACAGGGTCGGGGCTACACCTTC. It translates to CASSLRQGRGYTF.